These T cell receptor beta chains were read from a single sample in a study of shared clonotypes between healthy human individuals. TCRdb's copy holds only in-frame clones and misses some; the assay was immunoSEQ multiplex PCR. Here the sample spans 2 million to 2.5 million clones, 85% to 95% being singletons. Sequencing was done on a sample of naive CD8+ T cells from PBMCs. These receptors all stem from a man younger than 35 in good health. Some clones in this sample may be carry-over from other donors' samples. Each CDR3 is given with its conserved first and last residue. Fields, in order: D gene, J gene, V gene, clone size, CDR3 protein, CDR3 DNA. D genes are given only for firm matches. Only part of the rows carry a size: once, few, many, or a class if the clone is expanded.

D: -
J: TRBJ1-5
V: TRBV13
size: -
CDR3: CASSARATGGYQPQHF
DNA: TGTGCCAGCAGCGCGAGGGCGACAGGCGGGTATCAGCCCCAGCATTTT

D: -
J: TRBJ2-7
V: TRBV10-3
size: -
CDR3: CAICIDSSYEQYF
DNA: TGTGCCATCTGCATTGACTCGTCCTACGAGCAGTACTTC

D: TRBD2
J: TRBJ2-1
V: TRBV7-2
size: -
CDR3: CASKRNAGTSGSHPQFF
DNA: TGTGCCAGCAAGCGGAACGCCGGGACTAGCGGGAGCCACCCCCAGTTCTTC

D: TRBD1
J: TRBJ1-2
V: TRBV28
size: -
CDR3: CASSPYPRTGGSSYGYTF
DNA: TGTGCCAGCAGTCCCTACCCCCGGACAGGGGGCTCTAGCTATGGCTACACCTTC

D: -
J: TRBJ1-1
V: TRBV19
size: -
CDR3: CASSSGGEAFF
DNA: TGTGCCAGTAGTTCCGGGGGAGAAGCTTTCTTT

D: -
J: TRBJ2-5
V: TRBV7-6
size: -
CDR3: CASSQLAETQYF
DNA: TGTGCCAGCAGCCAACTTGCAGAGACCCAGTACTTC

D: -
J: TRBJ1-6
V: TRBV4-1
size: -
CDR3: CASSPISGFSPLHF
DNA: TGCGCCAGCAGCCCCATTTCCGGGTTTTCACCCCTCCACTTT

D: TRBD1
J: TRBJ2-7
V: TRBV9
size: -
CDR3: CASSARQGGYEQYF
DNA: TGTGCCAGCAGCGCACGACAGGGGGGCTACGAGCAGTACTTC

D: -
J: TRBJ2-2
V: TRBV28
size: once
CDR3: CASSPPRRQTQTGELFF
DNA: TGTGCCAGCAGTCCCCCTCGACGTCAAACTCAAACCGGGGAGCTGTTTTTT

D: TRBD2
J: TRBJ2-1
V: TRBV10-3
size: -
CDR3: CAISLGLEGRGEQFF
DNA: TGTGCCATCAGCCTGGGACTGGAGGGGAGGGGTGAGCAGTTCTTC

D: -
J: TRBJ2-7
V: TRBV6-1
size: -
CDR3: CASSPGTFSSYEQYF
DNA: TGTGCCAGCAGCCCCGGGACGTTCAGCTCCTACGAGCAGTACTTC

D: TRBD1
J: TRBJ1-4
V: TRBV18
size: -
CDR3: CASSPPPQGRGEKLFF
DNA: TGTGCCAGCTCACCACCCCCACAGGGGCGGGGTGAAAAACTGTTTTTT

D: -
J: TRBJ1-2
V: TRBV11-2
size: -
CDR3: CASSLDPTPANYGYTF
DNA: TGTGCCAGCAGCTTAGATCCCACTCCGGCTAACTATGGCTACACCTTC

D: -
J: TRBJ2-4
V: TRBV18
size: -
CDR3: CASSPEGTAKNIQYF
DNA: TGTGCCAGCTCACCAGAAGGGACAGCCAAAAACATTCAGTACTTC

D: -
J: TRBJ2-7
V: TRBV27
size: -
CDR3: CASSYGTMWAYEQYF
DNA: TGTGCCAGCAGTTATGGGACAATGTGGGCCTACGAGCAGTACTTC

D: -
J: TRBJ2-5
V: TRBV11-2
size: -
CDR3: CASSSNRGRETQYF
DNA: TGTGCCAGCAGCTCTAATCGGGGTAGAGAGACCCAGTACTTC

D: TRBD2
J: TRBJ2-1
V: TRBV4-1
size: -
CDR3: CASSQDTSGGSYNEQFF
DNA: TGCGCCAGCAGCCAAGATACTAGCGGGGGCTCCTACAATGAGCAGTTCTTC

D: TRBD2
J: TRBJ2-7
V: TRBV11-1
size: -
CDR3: CASSPGLAGLTLSYEQYF
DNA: TGTGCCAGCAGCCCGGGACTAGCGGGCCTCACCCTCTCCTACGAGCAGTACTTC

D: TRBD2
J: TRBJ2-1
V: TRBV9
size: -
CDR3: CASSVGSGTDNEQFF
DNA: TGTGCCAGCAGCGTAGGGAGCGGGACCGACAATGAGCAGTTCTTC

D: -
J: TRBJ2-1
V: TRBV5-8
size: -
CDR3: CASNLVYNEQFF
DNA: TGTGCCAGCAACTTGGTCTACAATGAGCAGTTCTTC

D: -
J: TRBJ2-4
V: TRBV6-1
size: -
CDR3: CASSEMGWDPNWGNIQYF
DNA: TGTGCCAGCAGTGAAATGGGGTGGGACCCTAATTGGGGAAACATTCAGTACTTC

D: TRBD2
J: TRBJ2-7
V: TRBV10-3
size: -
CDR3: CAISELAGHDEQYF
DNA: TGTGCCATCAGTGAGTTAGCGGGACACGACGAGCAGTACTTC

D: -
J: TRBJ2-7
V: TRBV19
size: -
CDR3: CASSIAETGEQYF
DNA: TGTGCCAGTAGTATTGCCGAGACCGGCGAGCAGTACTTC

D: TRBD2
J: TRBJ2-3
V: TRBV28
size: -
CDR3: CASSALAGDTDTQYF
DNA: TGTGCCAGCAGTGCCCTAGCGGGGGACACAGATACGCAGTATTTT

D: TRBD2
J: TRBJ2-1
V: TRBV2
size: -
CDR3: CASSGLEWREVYNEQFF
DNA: TGTGCCAGCAGTGGGCTCGAATGGCGGGAGGTTTACAATGAGCAGTTCTTC

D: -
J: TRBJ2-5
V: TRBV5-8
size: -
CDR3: CASSPTSETQYF
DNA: TGTGCCAGCAGCCCGACGTCGGAGACCCAGTACTTC

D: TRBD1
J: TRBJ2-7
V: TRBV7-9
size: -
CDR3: CASSRQGGIHEQYF
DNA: TGTGCCAGCAGCCGACAGGGTGGTATACACGAGCAGTACTTC

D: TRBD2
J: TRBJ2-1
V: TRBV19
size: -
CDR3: CASSTTREGHSSGEQFF
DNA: TGTGCCAGTAGTACGACGCGGGAGGGACATTCGAGCGGTGAGCAGTTCTTC

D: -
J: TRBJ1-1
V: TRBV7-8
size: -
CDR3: CASSLFRGLNTEAFF
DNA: TGTGCCAGCAGCTTATTCAGGGGTCTGAACACTGAAGCTTTCTTT

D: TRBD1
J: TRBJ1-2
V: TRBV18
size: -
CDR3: CASSHSPGGAGYGYTF
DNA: TGTGCCAGCTCACATTCCCCAGGGGGCGCAGGGTATGGCTACACCTTC

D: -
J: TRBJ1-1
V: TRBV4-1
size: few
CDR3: CASRSDSEAFF
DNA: TGCGCCAGCAGGAGCGACAGTGAAGCTTTCTTT

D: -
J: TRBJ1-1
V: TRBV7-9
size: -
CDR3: CASSESRGGNTEAFF
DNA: TGTGCCAGCAGCGAAAGCCGGGGTGGTAACACTGAAGCTTTCTTT

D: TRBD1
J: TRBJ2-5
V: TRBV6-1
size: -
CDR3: CASSEDRVETQYF
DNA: TGTGCCAGCAGCGAAGACAGGGTGGAGACCCAGTACTTC

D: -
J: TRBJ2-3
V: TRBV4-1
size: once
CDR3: CASSLVRDTDTQYF
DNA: TGCGCCAGCAGTCTAGTAAGGGACACAGATACGCAGTATTTT

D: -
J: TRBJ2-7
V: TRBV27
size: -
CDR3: CASSSGGDYEQYF
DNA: TGTGCCAGCAGTTCCGGGGGCGACTACGAGCAGTACTTC

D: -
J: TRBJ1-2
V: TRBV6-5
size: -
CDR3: CASSQTSMNSGYTF
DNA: TGTGCCAGCAGTCAAACCTCTATGAACTCTGGCTACACCTTC

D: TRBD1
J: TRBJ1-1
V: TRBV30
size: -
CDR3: CAWSQIPTGGTEAFF
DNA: TGTGCCTGGAGTCAAATACCGACAGGGGGTACTGAAGCTTTCTTT

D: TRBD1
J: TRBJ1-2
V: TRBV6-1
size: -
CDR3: CASSEAQGGSNYGYTF
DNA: TGTGCCAGCAGTGAAGCGCAAGGGGGCTCTAACTATGGCTACACCTTC

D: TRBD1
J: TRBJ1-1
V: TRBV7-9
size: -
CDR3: CASSSHRDRGETEAFF
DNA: TGTGCCAGCAGCTCCCACCGGGACAGGGGAGAGACTGAAGCTTTCTTT

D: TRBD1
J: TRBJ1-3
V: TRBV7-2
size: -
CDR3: CASSPGTGGNTIYF
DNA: TGTGCCAGCAGCCCCGGGACAGGGGGAAACACCATATATTTT

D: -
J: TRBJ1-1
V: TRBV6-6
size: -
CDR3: CASSTVTGRNTEAFF
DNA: TGTGCCAGCAGTACCGTGACAGGCCGGAACACTGAAGCTTTCTTT

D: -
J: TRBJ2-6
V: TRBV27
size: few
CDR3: CASSRKADLSGANVLTF
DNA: TGTGCCAGCAGTAGAAAGGCAGACCTCTCTGGGGCCAACGTCCTGACTTTC

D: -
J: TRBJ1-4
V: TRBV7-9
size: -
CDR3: CASSLVGRNEKLFF
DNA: TGTGCCAGCAGCTTAGTGGGGAGGAATGAAAAACTGTTTTTT

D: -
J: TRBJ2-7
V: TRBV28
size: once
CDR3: CASSVGSYEQYF
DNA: TGTGCCAGCAGCGTGGGCAGCTACGAGCAGTACTTC